The 25 T cell receptor beta chains listed next were all sequenced from one sample in a study of human T cells and chemical hapten exposure. Stated time point: patch test 2, 6 weeks after DPC sensitization. Sample treatment: therapeutic diphenylcyclopropenone sensitization with weekly scalp DPC. TCRdb redid the calling of the RACE reads with MiXCR, one entry per CDR3 protein. This repertoire shows about 400,000 distinct CDR3 sequences, under 6.5% found once; its top ten account for about 5.6%. Sequences were derived from whole blood, sampled in connection with sensitization to the hapten diphenylcyclopropenone (DPC). The receptors originated from a woman younger than 35 with alopecia areata. Some clones in this sample may be carry-over from other donors' samples.

This clonotype was observed many times. The chain has TRBV4-1 and TRBJ1-6, with D perhaps TRBD1 (6 bases). The V gene's germline CDR1 is MGHRA and CDR2 YSYEKL. Trimming took 0 bases from V and 7 from J, leaving 7 bases between them. The CDR3 has 14 residues. The DNA of the CDR3 is TGCGCCAGCAGCCAAGAACAGGGCAATTCACCCCTCCACTTT. It encodes CASSQEQGNSPLHF.

This clonotype was seen a handful of times. The CDR3 loop is CSARELNTEAFF. In nucleotides, the CDR3 is TGCAGTGCTAGGGAATTGAACACTGAAGCTTTCTTT. The chain combines TRBV20-1 with TRBJ1-1; D uncertain. Germline loops: CDR1 DFQATT, CDR2 SNEGSKA (reference sequence). Trimming left V 3 bases short and J 0 bases short, with 5 bases between. The CDR3 extends over 12 amino acids.

CDR3 nucleotide sequence: TGTGCCAGCAGTGTGTGGGGGCTCAACACTGAAGCTTTCTTT. Protein sequence: CASSVWGLNTEAFF. The chain couples TRBV6-1 to TRBJ1-1; D perhaps matches TRBD1 (6 bases). Germline loops: CDR1 MNHNS, CDR2 SASEGT. V was shortened by 4 bases and J by 2 bases, with 11 bases between the two germline ends. CDR3 length: 14 amino acids.

The chain carries TRBV5-1 and TRBJ1-5; TRBD1 matches 10 bases. The junction had 3 bases not matched to a gene; V was cut back by 3 bases and J by 3 bases. The CDR3 is 15 amino acids. Germline lookup yields CDR1 SGHRS and CDR2 YFSETQ. The CDR3 reads CASSSGTGVNQPQHF. In DNA form, the CDR3 reads TGCGCCAGCAGCTCCGGGACAGGGGTCAATCAGCCCCAGCATTTT.

The genes are TRBV18 and TRBJ2-1; D unclear. Germline CDR1 and CDR2: KGHSH and LQKENI. The V end lost 3 bases, the J end lost 0 bases, and 6 bases lay between the germline ends. CDR3 length equals 14 residues. DNA for the CDR3: TGTGCCAGCTCACCGGGATACTCCTACAATGAGCAGTTCTTC. It is translated as CASSPGYSYNEQFF.

The sample holds a few counts of this clonotype. The J gene is TRBJ1-2, the V gene TRBV18; D unresolved. This CDR3 contains 15 residues. The germline V gene encodes CDR1 KGHSH and CDR2 LQKENI. Trimming cost V 0 bases and J 4 bases, with 12 bases left between them. The CDR3 sequence is CASSPPEEGIYGYTF. The CDR3 nucleotides are TGTGCCAGCTCACCACCGGAGGAGGGAATCTATGGCTACACCTTC.

This chain uses TRBV23-1 with TRBJ2-7; 7 bases align to TRBD2. TRBV23-1 counts as an open reading frame of uncertain function. CDR3 length equals 16 residues. The V segment lost 6 bases and the J segment 3 bases; nucleotides outside the gene matches: 14. The CDR3 loop is CASSQRAGLARYEQYF. The CDR3 nucleotides are TGCGCCAGCAGCCAACGAGCGGGGCTTGCCCGCTACGAGCAGTACTTC.

Remarks on this clonotype: A read error may be the cause here, since a much bigger clone is one base away. The rearrangement uses TRBV28 and TRBJ2-3, with D unclear. Germline V gene sequence: CDR1 MDHEN, CDR2 SYDVKM. Trimming removed 5 bases at V and 2 bases at J, with 5 bases between. The CDR3 covers 12 residues. CDR3 residues: CASSDNTDTQYF. CDR3 sequence (DNA): TGTGCCAGCAGTGACAACACAGATACGCAGTATTTT.

This clonotype was counted ten times or more. The chain couples TRBV7-2 to TRBJ1-2; the D gene is possibly TRBD1 (6 bases). The CDR3 is made up of 16 amino acids. The germline V and J ends were trimmed by 3 bases and 4 bases, with 18 bases remaining between them. Germline CDR1 is SGHTA and CDR2 is FQGNSA. CDR3 residues: CASSLAQGRGVYGYTF. The CDR3 coding sequence is TGTGCCAGCAGCTTGGCACAGGGAAGGGGAGTCTATGGCTACACCTTC.

Ten or more counts support this clonotype. The chain uses TRBV10-2 and TRBJ1-4; no definite D call. CDR1 WSHSY and CDR2 SAAADI come from the germline V gene. This CDR3 is 13 amino acids long. V lost 5 bases, J lost 8 bases, and 12 bases lay in between. The CDR3 sequence: CASSPHLNEKLFF. CDR3 nucleotide sequence: TGCGCCAGCAGTCCGCACCTCAACGAAAAACTGTTTTTT.

This clonotype was detected many times. The rearrangement joins TRBV3-1 to TRBJ2-7; D remains unclear. The germline V and J ends were trimmed by 0 bases and 0 bases, with 12 bases remaining between them. CDR3 length: 16 residues. CDR1 and CDR2 (germline): LGHDT, YNNKEL (reference sequence). CDR3 residues: CASSQEVTVSSYEQYF. CDR3 coding DNA: TGTGCCAGCAGCCAAGAGGTGACGGTAAGCTCCTACGAGCAGTACTTC.

This clonotype has ten or more counts. This CDR3 is CASSPWIAGPYEQYF. The CDR3 region has the DNA TGTGCCAGCAGCCCCTGGATAGCGGGACCCTACGAGCAGTACTTC. This sequence joins TRBV7-8 and TRBJ2-7, with TRBD2 identical over 8 bases. The germline gives CDR1 SGHVS, CDR2 FQNEAQ. V was clipped by 5 bases and J by 2 bases; unmatched bases: 8. The CDR3 contains 15 residues. Full variable domain (remainder filled in from reference TRBV7-8 and TRBJ2-7): GAGVSQSPRYKVAKRGQDVALRCDPISGHVSLFWYQQALGQGPEFLTYFQNEAQLDKSGLPSDRFFAERPEGSVSTLKIQRTQQEDSAVYLCASSPWIAGPYEQYFGPGTRLTVT.

This clonotype showed up just a few times. The chain links TRBV3-1 to TRBJ2-5; D remains ambiguous. CDR1 is LGHDT, CDR2 YNNKEL, per germline (reference sequence). The ends were cut back, 4 bases at V and 5 bases at J, with 11 bases in the middle. The CDR3 contains 13 residues. CDR3 bases: TGTGCCAGCAGCCCTGCCCCAATTGAGACCCAGTACTTC. Its protein product is CASSPAPIETQYF.

This clonotype was found a few times. This chain connects TRBV20-1 to TRBJ1-6; TRBD1 aligns across 7 bases. The CDR3 covers 14 residues. V lost 3 bases and J lost 10; bases outside the gene matches: 9. The germline gives CDR1 DFQATT, CDR2 SNEGSKA (reference sequence). As DNA, the CDR3 is TGCAGTGCTAGCCCGCATGACAGGGAATCACCCCTCCACTTT. This translates into CSASPHDRESPLHF.

This clonotype was seen many times. The chain has TRBV18 and TRBJ2-1, with 10 positions matching TRBD2. The CDR3 is 15 amino acids. Germline loops: CDR1 KGHSH, CDR2 LQKENI. J gave up 7 bases and V 5 bases, and 8 bases lay outside the gene matches. CDR3 sequence: CASSSLAGGRNEQFF. CDR3 bases: TGTGCCAGCTCATCCTTAGCGGGGGGTCGGAATGAGCAGTTCTTC. The full variable domain, completed using reference TRBV18 and TRBJ2-1, is NAGVMQNPRHLVRRRGQEARLRCSPMKGHSHVYWYRQLPEEGLKFMVYLQKENIIDESGMPKERFSAEFPKEGPSILRIQQVVRGDSAAYFCASSSLAGGRNEQFFGPGTRLTVL.

This chain connects TRBV15 to TRBJ1-1, with D tentatively TRBD1 (5 bases). The ends were cut back, 6 bases at V and 0 bases at J, with 14 bases in the middle. The CDR3 runs 15 residues. Germline values: CDR1 LNHNV, CDR2 YYDKDF (reference sequence). DNA of the CDR3: TGTGCCACCAGTTACGAGGACACCTTGAACACTGAAGCTTTCTTT. The encoded protein is CATSYEDTLNTEAFF. Filled out from reference TRBV15 and TRBJ1-1, the complete variable domain reads DAMVIQNPRYQVTQFGKPVTLSCSQTLNHNVMYWYQQKSSQAPKLLFHYYDKDFNNEADTPDNFQSRRPNTSFCFLDIRSPGLGDTAMYLCATSYEDTLNTEAFFGQGTRLTVV.

This clonotype appeared many times. CDR3 region: CASSFAVRLAGSTDTQYF. In DNA, the CDR3 is TGTGCCAGCAGCTTTGCTGTACGACTAGCGGGGAGCACAGATACGCAGTATTTT. The gene calls are TRBV5-4 and TRBJ2-3, with 11 bases aligning to TRBD2. The length of the CDR3 is 18 residues. J gave up 0 bases and V 2 bases, and 8 bases lay outside the gene matches. Germline values: CDR1 SGHNT, CDR2 YYREEE (reference sequence).

The gene calls are TRBV3-1 and TRBJ1-2; D is unresolved. Trimming stripped 0 bases from V and 3 bases from J, with 11 bases between. Germline loops: CDR1 LGHDT, CDR2 YNNKEL (reference sequence). This CDR3 is 15 amino acids long. CDR3 amino acids: CASSQESYTDYGYTF. DNA for the CDR3: TGTGCCAGCAGCCAAGAATCTTACACCGACTATGGCTACACCTTC. Based on the CDR3 plus reference TRBV3-1 and TRBJ1-2, the full variable domain is DTAVSQTPKYLVTQMGNDKSIKCEQNLGHDTMYWYKQDSKKFLKIMFSYNNKELIINETVPNRFSPKSPDKAHLNLHINSLELGDSAVYFCASSQESYTDYGYTFGSGTRLTVV.

This clonotype was counted only a few times. The chain has TRBV7-2 and TRBJ2-3; D might be TRBD1 (6 bases). Trimming shortened V by 5 bases and J by 4 bases, and 19 bases separated the two germline ends. CDR1 and CDR2 from the germline V gene are SGHTA and FQGNSA. The CDR3 totals 16 residues. In DNA, the CDR3 is TGTGCCAGCAGCCTCTATGCTGGGGGCCGAGCAGATACGCAGTATTTT. This encodes CASSLYAGGRADTQYF.

This chain uses TRBV7-2 with TRBJ2-1, with D hard to call. The CDR3 spans 13 residues. Germline V gene data show CDR1 as SGHTA and CDR2 as FQGNSA. V dropped 2 bases and J dropped 3 bases, with 5 bases sitting between them. DNA of the CDR3: TGTGCCAGCAGCTTAAGGGTCTACAATGAGCAGTTCTTC. It is translated as CASSLRVYNEQFF.

In its sample, this clonotype was seen a few times. This chain connects TRBV7-3 to TRBJ1-2; D is ambiguous. This CDR3 spans 13 amino acids. Per germline, CDR1 SGHTA and CDR2 FQGTGA. The germline V and J ends were trimmed by 2 bases and 4 bases, with 8 bases remaining between them. In DNA form, the CDR3 reads TGTGCCAGCAGCTTAGTTGACGGCTATGGCTACACCTTC. This encodes CASSLVDGYGYTF. The whole variable domain, remainder taken from reference TRBV7-3 and TRBJ1-2, is GAGVSQTPSNKVTEKGKYVELRCDPISGHTALYWYRQSLGQGPEFLIYFQGTGAADDSGLPNDRFFAVRPEGSVSTLKIQRTERGDSAVYLCASSLVDGYGYTFGSGTRLTVV.

This clonotype was recorded at least ten times. V gene TRBV24-1 combines with J gene TRBJ2-2, with 12 bases aligning to TRBD2. Trimming removed 0 bases from V and 2 bases from J; junction bases left unmatched: 9. The CDR3 sequence is 20 residues long. In germline, CDR1 is KGHDR, CDR2 SFDVKD. The CDR3 protein is CATSDLLTSGGPPNTGELFF. The DNA of the CDR3 is TGTGCCACCAGTGATTTGCTTACTAGCGGGGGGCCCCCAAACACCGGGGAGCTGTTTTTT.

In its sample, this clonotype was seen many times. This sequence joins TRBV28 and TRBJ1-2; no definite D call. The germline gives CDR1 MDHEN, CDR2 SYDVKM. The V end was cut by 8 bases, the J end by 0 bases, with 10 bases between. The CDR3 loop spans 13 amino acids. CDR3 in amino acids: CASGPQANYGYTF. The CDR3 region has the DNA TGTGCCAGCGGTCCCCAGGCTAACTATGGCTACACCTTC.

The rearrangement links TRBV12-3 or TRBV12-4 to TRBJ1-1, with D unresolved. Between the trimmed V and J ends, which lost 0 bases and 3 bases, there was a span of 5 bases. The CDR3 sequence is 13 residues long. The DNA for the CDR3 is TGTGCCAGCAGTTTAGCGGCCTACACTGAAGCTTTCTTT. Its protein is CASSLAAYTEAFF.

The genes are TRBV6-5 and TRBJ1-2; no firm D call. The germline V gene encodes CDR1 MNHEY and CDR2 SVGAGI. V lost 4 bases, J lost 0 bases, and 15 bases lay in between. The CDR3 contains 16 residues. CDR3 nucleotides: TGTGCCAGCAGTTTATTTACAGTGCCATCTAACTATGGCTACACCTTC. Translation gives CASSLFTVPSNYGYTF.